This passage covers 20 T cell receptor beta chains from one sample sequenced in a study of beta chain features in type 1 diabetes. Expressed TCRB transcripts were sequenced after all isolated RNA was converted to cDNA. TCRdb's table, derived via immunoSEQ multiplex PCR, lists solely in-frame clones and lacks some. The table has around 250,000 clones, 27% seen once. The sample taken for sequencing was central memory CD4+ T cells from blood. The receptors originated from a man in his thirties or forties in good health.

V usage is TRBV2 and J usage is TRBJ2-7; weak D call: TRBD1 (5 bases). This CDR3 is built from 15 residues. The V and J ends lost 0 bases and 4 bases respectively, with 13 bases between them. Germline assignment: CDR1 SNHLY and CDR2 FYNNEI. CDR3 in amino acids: CASSEALRQLYEQYF. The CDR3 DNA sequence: TGTGCCAGCAGTGAAGCGCTTCGACAGCTGTACGAGCAGTACTTC. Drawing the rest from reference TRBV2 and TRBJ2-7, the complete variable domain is EPEVTQTPSHQVTQMGQEVILRCVPISNHLYFYWYRQILGQKVEFLVSFYNNEISEKSEIFDDQFSVERPDGSNFTLKIRSTKLEDSAMYFCASSEALRQLYEQYFGPGTRLTVT.

This CDR3 reads CASSLGTSAYEQYF. Written as DNA, the CDR3 is TGTGCCAGCAGCTTAGGTACTAGCGCTTACGAGCAGTACTTC. The chain carries TRBV7-2 and TRBJ2-7; 7 bases fit TRBD2. This CDR3 is 14 amino acids long. CDR1 is SGHTA and CDR2 is FQGNSA in the germline V gene. J gave up 4 bases and V 1 base, and 4 bases lay outside the gene matches.

The CDR3 DNA is TGCAGCGCTAGGGGACAGGGGGCTGACACCGGGGAGCTGTTTTTT. This sequence encodes CSARGQGADTGELFF. The chain recombines TRBV29-1 with TRBJ2-2, with TRBD1 identical over 12 bases. V gave up 7 bases and J gave up 3 bases; unmatched junction bases: 6. The CDR3 loop spans 15 amino acids. CDR1 is SQVTM, CDR2 ANQGSEA, per germline.

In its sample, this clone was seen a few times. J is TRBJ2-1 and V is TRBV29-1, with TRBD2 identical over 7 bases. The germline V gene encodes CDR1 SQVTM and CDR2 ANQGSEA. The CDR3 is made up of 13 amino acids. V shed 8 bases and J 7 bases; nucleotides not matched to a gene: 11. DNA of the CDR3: TGCAGCACCGCAGCGGGATCAATAAATGAGCAGTTCTTC. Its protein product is CSTAAGSINEQFF.

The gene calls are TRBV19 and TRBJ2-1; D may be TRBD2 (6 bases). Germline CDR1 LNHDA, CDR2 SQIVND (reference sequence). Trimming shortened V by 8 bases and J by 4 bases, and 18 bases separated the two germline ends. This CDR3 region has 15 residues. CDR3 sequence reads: CASANRGSSYNEQFF. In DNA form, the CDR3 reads TGTGCCAGTGCAAATCGGGGGTCTTCATACAATGAGCAGTTCTTC.

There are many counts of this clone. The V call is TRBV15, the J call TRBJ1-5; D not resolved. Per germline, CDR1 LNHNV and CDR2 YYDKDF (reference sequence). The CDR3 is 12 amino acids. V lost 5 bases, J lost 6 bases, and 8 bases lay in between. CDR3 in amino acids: CATSWPSQPQHF. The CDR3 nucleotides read TGTGCCACCAGCTGGCCCTCTCAGCCCCAGCATTTT. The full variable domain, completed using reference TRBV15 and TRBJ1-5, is DAMVIQNPRYQVTQFGKPVTLSCSQTLNHNVMYWYQQKSSQAPKLLFHYYDKDFNNEADTPDNFQSRRPNTSFCFLDIRSPGLGDTAMYLCATSWPSQPQHFGDGTRLSIL.

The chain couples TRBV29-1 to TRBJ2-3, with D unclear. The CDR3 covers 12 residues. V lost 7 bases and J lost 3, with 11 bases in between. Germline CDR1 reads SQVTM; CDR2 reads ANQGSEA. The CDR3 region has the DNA TGCAGCGCCGGCGTGGGGACAGATACGCAGTATTTT. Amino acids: CSAGVGTDTQYF.

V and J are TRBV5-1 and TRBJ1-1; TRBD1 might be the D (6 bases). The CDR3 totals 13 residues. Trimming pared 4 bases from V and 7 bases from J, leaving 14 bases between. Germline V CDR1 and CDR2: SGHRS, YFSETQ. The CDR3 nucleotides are TGCGCCAGCAGCGGATTACAGGGTGATGAAGCTTTCTTT. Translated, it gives CASSGLQGDEAFF.

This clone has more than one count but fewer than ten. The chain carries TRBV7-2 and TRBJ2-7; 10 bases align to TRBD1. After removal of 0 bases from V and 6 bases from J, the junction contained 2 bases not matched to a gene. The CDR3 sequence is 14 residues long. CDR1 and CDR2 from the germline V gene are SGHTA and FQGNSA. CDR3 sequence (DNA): TGTGCCAGCAGCTTAGCTAGGACAGGGGGCGAGCAGTACTTC. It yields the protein CASSLARTGGEQYF.

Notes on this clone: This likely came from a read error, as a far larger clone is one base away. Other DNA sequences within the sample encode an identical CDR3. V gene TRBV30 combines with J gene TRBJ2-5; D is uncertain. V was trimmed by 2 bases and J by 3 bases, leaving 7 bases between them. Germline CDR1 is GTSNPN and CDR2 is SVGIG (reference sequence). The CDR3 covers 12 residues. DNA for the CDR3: TGTGCCTGGAGTAAGGTAAAAGAGACCCAGTACTTC. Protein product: CAWSKVKETQYF.

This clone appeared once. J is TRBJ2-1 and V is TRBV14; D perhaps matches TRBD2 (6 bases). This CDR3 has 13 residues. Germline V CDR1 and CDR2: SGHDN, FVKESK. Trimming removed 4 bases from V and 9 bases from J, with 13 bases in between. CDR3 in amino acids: CASSRWRVGEQFF. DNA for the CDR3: TGTGCCAGCAGCCGTTGGAGGGTAGGTGAGCAGTTCTTC.

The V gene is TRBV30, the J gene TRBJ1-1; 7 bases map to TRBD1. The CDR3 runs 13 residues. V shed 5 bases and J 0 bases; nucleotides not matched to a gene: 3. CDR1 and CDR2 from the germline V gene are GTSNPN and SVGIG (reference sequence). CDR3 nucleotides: TGTGCCTGGGAAGGACAGGTGAACACTGAAGCTTTCTTT. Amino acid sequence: CAWEGQVNTEAFF.

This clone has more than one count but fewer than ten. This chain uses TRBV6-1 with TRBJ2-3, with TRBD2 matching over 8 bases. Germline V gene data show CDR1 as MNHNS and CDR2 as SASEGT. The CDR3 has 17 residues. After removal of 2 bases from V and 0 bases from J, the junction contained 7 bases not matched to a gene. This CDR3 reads CASSESGGGGSTDTQYF. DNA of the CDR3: TGTGCCAGCAGTGAATCCGGGGGGGGAGGTAGCACAGATACGCAGTATTTT.

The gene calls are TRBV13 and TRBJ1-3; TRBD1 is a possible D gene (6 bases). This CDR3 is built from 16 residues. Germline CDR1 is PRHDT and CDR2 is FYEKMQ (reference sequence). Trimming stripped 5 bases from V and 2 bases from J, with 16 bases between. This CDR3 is CASSALRSGAGNTIYF. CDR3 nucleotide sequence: TGTGCCAGCAGCGCCCTTAGGTCAGGGGCTGGAAACACCATATATTTT. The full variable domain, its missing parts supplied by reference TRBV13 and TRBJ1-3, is AAGVIQSPRHLIKEKRETATLKCYPIPRHDTVYWYQQGPGQDPQFLISFYEKMQSDKGSIPDRFSAQQFSDYHSELNMSSLELGDSALYFCASSALRSGAGNTIYFGEGSWLTVV.

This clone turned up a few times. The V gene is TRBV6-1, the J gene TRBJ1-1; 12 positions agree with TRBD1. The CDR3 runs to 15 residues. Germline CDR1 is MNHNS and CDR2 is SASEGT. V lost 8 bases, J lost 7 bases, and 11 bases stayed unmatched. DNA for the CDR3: TGTGCCAGCGGATTCCCGGGACAGGGGGCAAGTGAAGCTTTCTTT. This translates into CASGFPGQGASEAFF.

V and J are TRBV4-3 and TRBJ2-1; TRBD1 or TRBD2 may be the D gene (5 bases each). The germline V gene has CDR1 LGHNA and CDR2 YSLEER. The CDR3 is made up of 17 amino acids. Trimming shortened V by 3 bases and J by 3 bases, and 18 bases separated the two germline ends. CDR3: CASSQEVGGLGYNEQFF. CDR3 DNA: TGCGCCAGCAGCCAGGAGGTTGGGGGTTTGGGCTACAATGAGCAGTTCTTC.

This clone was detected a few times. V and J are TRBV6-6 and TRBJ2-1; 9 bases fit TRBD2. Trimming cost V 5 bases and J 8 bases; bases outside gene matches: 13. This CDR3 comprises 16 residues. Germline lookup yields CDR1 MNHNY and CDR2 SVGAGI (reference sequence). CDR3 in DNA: TGTGCCAGCAGTCCCCTCGGGCGGGAGGGCCGGGATGAGCAGTTCTTC. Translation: CASSPLGREGRDEQFF.

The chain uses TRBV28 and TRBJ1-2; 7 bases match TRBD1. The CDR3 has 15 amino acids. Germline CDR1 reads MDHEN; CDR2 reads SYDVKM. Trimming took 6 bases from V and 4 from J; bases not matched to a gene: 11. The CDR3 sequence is CASREGKGAPYGYTF. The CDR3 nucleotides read TGTGCCAGCAGGGAAGGGAAGGGGGCTCCCTATGGCTACACCTTC.

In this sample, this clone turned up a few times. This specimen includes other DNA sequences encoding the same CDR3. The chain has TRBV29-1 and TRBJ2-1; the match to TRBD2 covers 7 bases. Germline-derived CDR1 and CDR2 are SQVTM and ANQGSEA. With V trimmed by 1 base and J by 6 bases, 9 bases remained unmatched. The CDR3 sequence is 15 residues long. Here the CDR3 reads CSVEGGGSHLNEQFF. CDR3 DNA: TGCAGCGTTGAAGGGGGGGGGTCCCACCTCAATGAGCAGTTCTTC.

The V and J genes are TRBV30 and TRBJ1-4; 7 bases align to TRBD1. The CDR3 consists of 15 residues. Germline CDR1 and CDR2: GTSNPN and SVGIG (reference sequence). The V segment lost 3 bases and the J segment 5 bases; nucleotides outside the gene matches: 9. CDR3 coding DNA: TGTGCCTGGAGCCTCGGGGACAGCTCAAATGAAAAACTGTTTTTT. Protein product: CAWSLGDSSNEKLFF.